This TCR beta chain derives from a study of T cell changes during pregnancy in multiple sclerosis. Per the germline V gene, CDR1 is SEHNR and CDR2 is FQNEAQ (reference sequence). The length of the CDR3 is 14 residues. J gave up 5 bases and V 8 bases, and 11 bases lay outside the gene matches. Clones were read by immunoSEQ multiplex PCR, and TCRdb kept only the in-frame ones, dropping some. The sample holds fewer than 50,000 clones, about 94% seen once. The origin of this receptor is a female donor with multiple sclerosis, enrolled in a pregnancy study. This material consisted of CD8+ T cells from peripheral blood mononuclear cells, taken in the first trimester of pregnancy. The chain carries TRBV7-9 and TRBJ2-7, with TRBD1 identical over 8 bases. The CDR3 DNA sequence: TGTGCCAGCCGTTTAGTCCGGACAGGGAACGAGCAGTACTTC. Amino acid sequence: CASRLVRTGNEQYF.